This TCR beta chain was obtained from a study of T-cell reconstitution after alpha-beta-depleted transplantation in children. Overall study findings and caveats: It was reported that alpha-beta T cells came from several hundred expanded graft clones (about two months after transplant). Recipient T cells and thymic progenitors that survived were the source of the high TCRbeta diversity seen at day 60 in some patients. At one year after transplant, newly produced T cells mostly accounted for T-cell counts and diversity.

As for this clonotype: Its specificity is unknown.

V dropped 3 bases and J dropped 2 bases, with 8 bases sitting between them. Looked up from germline, CDR1 is GTSNPN and CDR2 is SVGIG (reference sequence). This CDR3 has 14 residues. The library targeted TCRbeta and was prepared with unique molecular identifiers. TCRdb re-called the PCR reads with MiXCR, one entry per CDR3 protein. This sample carries approximately 500,000 distinct CDR3 sequences, 20% to 30% of them seen once, and the ten largest clones take 30% to 45%. The TCR originated in a boy younger than two with Wiskott-Aldrich syndrome, due to receive a stem cell transplant. The material sequenced was PBMCs, taken before TCRalphabeta/CD19-depleted stem cell transplant. The chain combines TRBV30 with TRBJ2-6, with D perhaps matching TRBD1 (5 bases). This CDR3 is CAWSVRAGANVLTF. The CDR3 region has the DNA TGTGCCTGGAGCGTCAGGGCTGGGGCCAACGTCCTGACTTTC.